This T cell receptor beta chain was recovered during a study of shared clonotypes between healthy human individuals (dated by TCRdb to 2020 to 2022). With respect to the entire study: A couple of women and three men aged 18 to 49 years were included in the cohort. Per donor, three plates each were used for CD4 naive and CD4 memory, two for CD8 naive, and one for CD8 memory. Different laboratories and diverse techniques were used to prepare libraries and sequence TCR repertoires, to increase sequencing depth and limit assay-specific biases. To estimate repertoire size and how much clonotypes are shared between individuals, the study performed deep sequencing of blood TCR repertoires from a few healthy adults. Per donor, leukapheresis produced somewhere between about 0.94 and 9 billion PBMCs.

TCR CDR3 regions were amplified from genomic DNA by multiplex PCR using the deep immunoSEQ assay. For each cell subset, the extracted genomic DNA was distributed evenly across all wells of several immunoSEQ 96-well plates, and each plate served as one replicate. Each replicate PCR for sorted subsets received around 0.2 ug genomic DNA, equal to 28,000 or so T cell genomes. Purified libraries were measured with a Qubit 3.0 fluorometer, size-checked on a Bioanalyzer 2100, and measured again with the KAPA Library Quantification kit. A separate single-read 150-cycle Illumina NextSeq 550 flow cell was used to sequence each immunoSEQ 96-well plate. The original pipeline was this. Because the immunoSEQ output included only junctional sequences and no quality scores, the filtering could not be the same as the filtering used for full-length reads. To assign V/J genes and CDR3, sequences were annotated against IMGT germline references using PyIR, a Python wrapper for IgBLAST v1.9. Reads with weak V/J assignments (E-value above 1e-6), missing CDR3, stop codons, out-of-frame junctions, or ambiguous translated residues were removed. V3J clonotypes were defined as sequences sharing an identical inferred V gene, J gene, and CDR3 amino acid sequence. Percentage overlap between repertoires was computed as shared unique clonotypes divided by the size of the smaller repertoire. Repertoire richness was assessed with RTK rarefaction, the Chao1 estimator, and Recon v2.1 estimates of unobserved clonotypes. OLGA was used to compute generation probabilities for all TCRbeta clonotypes that the gDNA method yielded from a handful of donors. TCRdb took over this immuneACCESS table, retaining in-frame rearrangements with V and J assigned. Such tables are incomplete; in checked studies, under half of the missing clones stem from an unresolved V gene, and the remainder is unexplained. Clone size and V and J calls were adopted from that table, with D and trimming inferred from the DNA. The sample yields approximately 180,000 clones; approximately 95% were counted once. In total, the top ten clones hold 0.067% of the sample.

The CDR3 contains 17 residues, cysteine and phenylalanine counted. The retained sequence is limited to the CDR3, 51 bases, with the frame set at the first base. V and J are trimmed by 1 base and 0 bases, and the gene matches miss 3 bases of the junction. The germline V gene (reference sequence) specifies SEHNR as CDR1 and FQNEAQ as CDR2. The donors were healthy, HIV-negative adults with no recently reported acute infections or vaccinations. Every donor was a Caucasian adult living in Nashville, Tennessee, USA. CD4+ T cells were enriched by magnetic negative selection, after which naive cells were positively selected on CD45RA and the negative fraction was taken as the memory subset. Blood was collected by leukapheresis, and PBMCs were isolated by Ficoll-Histopaque density gradient centrifugation and then cryopreserved in liquid nitrogen vapor phase. Analytical flow cytometry was used to check the purity and quantity of each magnetically sorted T cell population. Genomic DNA was isolated from each sorted fraction and quantified by UV absorbance on a Nanodrop 2000c.

As concerns this clone: It has no known antigen specificity. No per-base quality is available; no much larger clone lies one base away.

On the study overall, not on this receptor specifically: Sampling was restricted to blood, and TCR repertoires in tissue are likely to differ from TCR repertoires in blood. Larger estimated clonotype richness was generally found for naive subsets than for memory subsets. Clonotypes shared by all four sorted-subset donors showed higher generation probabilities than non-shared clonotypes. Pairwise subsampling led to the expectation that sequencing depth would affect the degree of clonotype sharing among donors. The small number of donors limited the genetic and exposure-history diversity represented. Incomplete sequencing was indicated by rarefaction of sorted-subset datasets, despite the large sequencing depth. Around 5% of naive CD4, roughly 3.6% of naive CD8, approximately 2% of memory CD4, and around 0.4% of memory CD8 clonotypes were shared across several donors.

Sequencing was done on a sample of naive CD4+ T cells sorted from blood. What this sample's cell subset or site label stands for: CD45RA+ positively selected. The receptor's source is a woman aged 25 to 45 in good health. The chain employs TRBV7-9 and TRBJ2-6; 7 central nucleotides agree with TRBD1. The nucleotide sequence is TGTGCCAGCAGCTTAGGACAGGGAGTCTCTGGGGCCAACGTCCTGACTTTC. This encodes CASSLGQGVSGANVLTF.